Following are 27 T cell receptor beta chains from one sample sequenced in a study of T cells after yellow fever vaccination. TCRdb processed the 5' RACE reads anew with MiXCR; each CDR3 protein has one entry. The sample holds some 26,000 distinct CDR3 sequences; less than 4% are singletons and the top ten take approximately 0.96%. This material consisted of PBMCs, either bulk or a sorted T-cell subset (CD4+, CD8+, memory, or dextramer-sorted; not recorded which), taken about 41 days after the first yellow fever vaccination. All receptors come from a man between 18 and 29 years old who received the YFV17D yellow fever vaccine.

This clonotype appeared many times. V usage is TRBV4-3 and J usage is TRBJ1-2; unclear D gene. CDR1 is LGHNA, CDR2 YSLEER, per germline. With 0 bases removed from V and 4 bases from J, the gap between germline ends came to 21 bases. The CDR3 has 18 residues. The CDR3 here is CASSQELTGDPTGYGYTF. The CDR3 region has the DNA TGCGCCAGCAGCCAAGAATTGACTGGGGATCCAACGGGCTATGGCTACACCTTC.

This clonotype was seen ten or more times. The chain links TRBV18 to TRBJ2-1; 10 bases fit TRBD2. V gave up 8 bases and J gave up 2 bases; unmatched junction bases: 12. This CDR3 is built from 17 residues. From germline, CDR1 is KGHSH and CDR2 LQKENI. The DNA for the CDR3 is TGTGCCAGCGCAAAGGTGTTAGCGGGGGGACCCTACAATGAGCAGTTCTTC. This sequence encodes CASAKVLAGGPYNEQFF.

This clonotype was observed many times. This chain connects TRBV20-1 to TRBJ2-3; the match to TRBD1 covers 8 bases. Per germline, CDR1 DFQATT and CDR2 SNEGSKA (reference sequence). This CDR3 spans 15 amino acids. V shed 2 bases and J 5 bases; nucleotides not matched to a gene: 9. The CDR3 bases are TGCAGTGCTAGATGGGCAGGGGGCACCGGAGATACGCAGTATTTT. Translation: CSARWAGGTGDTQYF.

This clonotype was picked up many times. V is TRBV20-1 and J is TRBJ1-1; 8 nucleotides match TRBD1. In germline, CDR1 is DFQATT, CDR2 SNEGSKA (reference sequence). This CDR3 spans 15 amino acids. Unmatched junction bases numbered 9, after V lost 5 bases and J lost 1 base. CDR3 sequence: CSALYADRGNTEAFF. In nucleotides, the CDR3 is TGCAGTGCTCTTTATGCTGACAGGGGGAACACTGAAGCTTTCTTT.

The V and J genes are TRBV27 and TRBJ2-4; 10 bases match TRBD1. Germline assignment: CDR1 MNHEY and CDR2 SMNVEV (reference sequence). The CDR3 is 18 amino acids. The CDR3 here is CTRSLSLGWDRGGNIQYF. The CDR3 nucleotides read TGTACCCGCAGTTTATCACTGGGTTGGGACAGGGGAGGAAACATTCAGTACTTC.

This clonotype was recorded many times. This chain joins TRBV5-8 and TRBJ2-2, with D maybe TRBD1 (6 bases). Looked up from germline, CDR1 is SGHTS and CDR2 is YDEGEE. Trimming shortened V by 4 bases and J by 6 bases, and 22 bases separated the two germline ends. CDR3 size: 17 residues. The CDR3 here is CASSGTTGKSRAGELFF. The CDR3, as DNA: TGTGCCAGCAGCGGAACCACAGGGAAATCGAGGGCCGGGGAGCTGTTTTTT.

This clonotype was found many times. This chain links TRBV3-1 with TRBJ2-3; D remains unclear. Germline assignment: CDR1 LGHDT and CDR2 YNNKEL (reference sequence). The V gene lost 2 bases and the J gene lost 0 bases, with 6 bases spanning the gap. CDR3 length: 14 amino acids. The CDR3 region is CASSQLGSTDTQYF. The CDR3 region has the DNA TGTGCCAGCAGCCAACTAGGGAGCACAGATACGCAGTATTTT.

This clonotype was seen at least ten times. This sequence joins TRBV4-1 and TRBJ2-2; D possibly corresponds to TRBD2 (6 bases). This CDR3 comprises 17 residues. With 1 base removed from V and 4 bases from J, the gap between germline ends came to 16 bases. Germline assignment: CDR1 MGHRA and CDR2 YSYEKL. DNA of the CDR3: TGCGCCAGCAGCCAAGCGAATATGGGACTGTCCACCGGGGAGCTGTTTTTT. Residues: CASSQANMGLSTGELFF.

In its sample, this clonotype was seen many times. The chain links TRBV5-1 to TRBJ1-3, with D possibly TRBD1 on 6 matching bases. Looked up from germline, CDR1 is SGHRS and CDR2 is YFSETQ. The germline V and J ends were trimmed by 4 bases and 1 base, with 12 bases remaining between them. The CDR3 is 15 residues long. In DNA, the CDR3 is TGCGCCAGCAGCCCCGGGACATCGTCTGGAAACACCATATATTTT. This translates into CASSPGTSSGNTIYF.

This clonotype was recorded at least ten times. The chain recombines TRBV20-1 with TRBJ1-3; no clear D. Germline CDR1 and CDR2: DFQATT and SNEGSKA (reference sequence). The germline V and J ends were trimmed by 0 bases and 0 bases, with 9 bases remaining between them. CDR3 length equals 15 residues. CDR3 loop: CSARDMDPSGNTIYF. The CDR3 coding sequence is TGCAGTGCTAGAGATATGGACCCCTCTGGAAACACCATATATTTT.

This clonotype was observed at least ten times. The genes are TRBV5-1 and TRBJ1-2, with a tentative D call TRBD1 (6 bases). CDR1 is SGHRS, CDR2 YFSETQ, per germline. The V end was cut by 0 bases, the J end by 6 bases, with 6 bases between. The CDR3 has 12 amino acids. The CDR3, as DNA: TGCGCCAGCAGCTTGGCAGGGGATGGCTACACCTTC. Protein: CASSLAGDGYTF.

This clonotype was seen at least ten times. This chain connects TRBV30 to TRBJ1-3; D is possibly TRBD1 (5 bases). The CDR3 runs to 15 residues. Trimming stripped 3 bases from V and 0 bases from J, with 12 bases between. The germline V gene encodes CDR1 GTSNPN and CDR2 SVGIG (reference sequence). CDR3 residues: CAWSLGGNSGNTIYF. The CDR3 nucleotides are TGTGCCTGGAGCTTGGGGGGTAACTCTGGAAACACCATATATTTT.

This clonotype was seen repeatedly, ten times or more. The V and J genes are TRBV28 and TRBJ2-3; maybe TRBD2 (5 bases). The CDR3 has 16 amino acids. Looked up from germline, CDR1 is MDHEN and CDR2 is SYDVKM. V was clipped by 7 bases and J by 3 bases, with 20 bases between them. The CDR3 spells CASTDMDFAETDTQYF. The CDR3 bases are TGTGCCAGCACCGATATGGACTTCGCCGAGACAGATACGCAGTATTTT. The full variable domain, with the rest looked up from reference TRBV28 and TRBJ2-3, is DVKVTQSSRYLVKRTGEKVFLECVQDMDHENMFWYRQDPGLGLRLIYFSYDVKMKEKGDIPEGYSVSREKKERFSLILESASTNQTSMYLCASTDMDFAETDTQYFGPGTRLTVL.

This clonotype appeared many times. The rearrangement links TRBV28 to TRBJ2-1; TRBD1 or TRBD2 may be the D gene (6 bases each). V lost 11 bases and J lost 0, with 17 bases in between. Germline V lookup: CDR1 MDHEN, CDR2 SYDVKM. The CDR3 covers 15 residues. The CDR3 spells CALLASGASYNEQFF. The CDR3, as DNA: TGTGCCCTGCTGGCGTCGGGGGCCTCCTACAATGAGCAGTTCTTC. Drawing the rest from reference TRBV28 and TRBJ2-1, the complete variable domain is DVKVTQSSRYLVKRTGEKVFLECVQDMDHENMFWYRQDPGLGLRLIYFSYDVKMKEKGDIPEGYSVSREKKERFSLILESASTNQTSMYLCALLASGASYNEQFFGPGTRLTVL.

CDR3 loop: CASSVGQSNEQFF. The CDR3 bases are TGTGCCAGCAGCGTTGGCCAGAGCAATGAGCAGTTCTTC. The chain joins TRBV7-3 to TRBJ2-1; D gene uncertain. The CDR3 consists of 13 residues. V was clipped by 5 bases and J by 6 bases, with 11 bases between them. CDR1 is SGHTA, CDR2 FQGTGA, per germline.

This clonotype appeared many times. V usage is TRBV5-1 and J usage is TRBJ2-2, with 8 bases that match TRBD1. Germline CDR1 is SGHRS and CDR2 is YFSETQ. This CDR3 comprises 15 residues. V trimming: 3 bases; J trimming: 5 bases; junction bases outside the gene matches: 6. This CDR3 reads CASSSGQGKTGELFF. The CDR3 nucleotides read TGCGCCAGCAGCTCCGGACAGGGAAAGACCGGGGAGCTGTTTTTT. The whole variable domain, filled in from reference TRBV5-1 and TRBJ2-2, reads KAGVTQTPRYLIKTRGQQVTLSCSPISGHRSVSWYQQTPGQGLQFLFEYFSETQRNKGNFPGRFSGRQFSNSRSEMNVSTLELGDSALYLCASSSGQGKTGELFFGEGSRLTVL.

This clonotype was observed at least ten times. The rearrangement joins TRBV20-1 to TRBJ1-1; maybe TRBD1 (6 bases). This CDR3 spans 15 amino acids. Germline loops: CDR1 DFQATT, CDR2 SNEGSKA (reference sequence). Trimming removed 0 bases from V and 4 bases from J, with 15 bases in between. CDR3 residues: CSARDRGRGLTEAFF. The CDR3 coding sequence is TGCAGTGCTAGAGATAGGGGCAGGGGTCTCACTGAAGCTTTCTTT.

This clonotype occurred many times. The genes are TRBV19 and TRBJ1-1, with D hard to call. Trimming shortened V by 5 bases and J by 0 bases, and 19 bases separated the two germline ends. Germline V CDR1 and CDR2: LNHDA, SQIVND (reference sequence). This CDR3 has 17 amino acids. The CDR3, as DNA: TGTGCCAGTAGTCCAAGAGGGAGAGGAGCCATGAACACTGAAGCTTTCTTT. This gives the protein CASSPRGRGAMNTEAFF.

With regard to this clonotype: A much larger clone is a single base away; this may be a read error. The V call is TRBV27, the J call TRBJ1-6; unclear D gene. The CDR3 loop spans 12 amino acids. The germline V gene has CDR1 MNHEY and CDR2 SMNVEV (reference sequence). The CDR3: CASKIYKSPLHF. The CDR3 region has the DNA TGTGCCAGCAAGATTTATAAGTCACCCCTCCACTTT.

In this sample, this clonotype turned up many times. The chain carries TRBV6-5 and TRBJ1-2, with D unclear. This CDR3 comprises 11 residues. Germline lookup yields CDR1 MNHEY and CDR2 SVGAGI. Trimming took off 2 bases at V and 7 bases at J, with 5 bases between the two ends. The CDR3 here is CASSYGVGYTF. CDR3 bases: TGTGCCAGCAGTTACGGGGTTGGCTACACCTTC.

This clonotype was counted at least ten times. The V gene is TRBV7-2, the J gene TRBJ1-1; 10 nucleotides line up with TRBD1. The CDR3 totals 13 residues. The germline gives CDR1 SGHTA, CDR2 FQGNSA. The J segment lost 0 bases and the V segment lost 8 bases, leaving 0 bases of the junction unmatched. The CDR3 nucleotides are TGTGCCAGCGGACAGGGGGTGAACACTGAAGCTTTCTTT. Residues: CASGQGVNTEAFF.

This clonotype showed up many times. CDR3 residues: CSARDFASAYNEQFF. The CDR3, as DNA: TGCAGTGCTAGAGATTTTGCCAGCGCCTACAATGAGCAGTTCTTC. The genes are TRBV20-1 and TRBJ2-1; D gene uncertain. From germline, CDR1 is DFQATT and CDR2 SNEGSKA (reference sequence). Trimming stripped 0 bases from V and 2 bases from J, with 11 bases between. There are 15 residues in the CDR3.

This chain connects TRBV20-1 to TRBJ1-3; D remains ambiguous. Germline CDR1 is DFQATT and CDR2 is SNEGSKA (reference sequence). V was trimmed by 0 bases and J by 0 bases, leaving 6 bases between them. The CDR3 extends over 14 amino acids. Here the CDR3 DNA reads TGCAGTGCTAGAGATGGGAGCTCTGGAAACACCATATATTTT. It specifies CSARDGSSGNTIYF.

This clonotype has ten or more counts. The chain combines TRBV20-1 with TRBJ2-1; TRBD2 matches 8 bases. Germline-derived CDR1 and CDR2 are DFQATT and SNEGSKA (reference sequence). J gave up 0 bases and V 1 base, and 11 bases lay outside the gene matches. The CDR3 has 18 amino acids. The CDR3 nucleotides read TGCAGTGCTAGAGGTCAACCCACAAGCGGGGGCTCCTACAATGAGCAGTTCTTC. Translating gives CSARGQPTSGGSYNEQFF.

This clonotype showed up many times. The CDR3 spells CASSSEGRGWGADTQYF. The CDR3 DNA follows: TGTGCCAGCAGCTCCGAGGGCCGGGGCTGGGGGGCAGATACGCAGTATTTT. V is TRBV7-9 and J is TRBJ2-3, with a tentative D call TRBD2 (6 bases). Germline V gene data show CDR1 as SEHNR and CDR2 as FQNEAQ (reference sequence). The CDR3 spans 17 residues. V gave up 4 bases and J gave up 4 bases, with 21 bases separating them.

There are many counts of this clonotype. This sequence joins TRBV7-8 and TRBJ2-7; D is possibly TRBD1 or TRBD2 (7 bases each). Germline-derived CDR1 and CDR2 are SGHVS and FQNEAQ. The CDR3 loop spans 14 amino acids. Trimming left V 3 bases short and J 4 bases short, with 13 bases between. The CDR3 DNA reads TGTGCCAGCAGCTTTCAGGGGGGGCGGTACGAGCAGTACTTC. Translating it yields CASSFQGGRYEQYF. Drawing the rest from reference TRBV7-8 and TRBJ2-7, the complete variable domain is GAGVSQSPRYKVAKRGQDVALRCDPISGHVSLFWYQQALGQGPEFLTYFQNEAQLDKSGLPSDRFFAERPEGSVSTLKIQRTQQEDSAVYLCASSFQGGRYEQYFGPGTRLTVT.

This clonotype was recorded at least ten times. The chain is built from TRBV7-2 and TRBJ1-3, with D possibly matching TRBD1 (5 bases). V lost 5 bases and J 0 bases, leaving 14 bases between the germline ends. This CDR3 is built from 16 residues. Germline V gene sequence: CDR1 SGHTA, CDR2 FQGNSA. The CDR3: CASSGRQRYSGNTIYF. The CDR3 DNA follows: TGTGCCAGCAGCGGAAGACAGCGATACTCTGGAAACACCATATATTTT. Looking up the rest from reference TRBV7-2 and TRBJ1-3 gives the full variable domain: GAGVSQSPSNKVTEKGKDVELRCDPISGHTALYWYRQSLGQGLEFLIYFQGNSAPDKSGLPSDRFSAERTGGSVSTLTIQRTQQEDSAVYLCASSGRQRYSGNTIYFGEGSWLTVV.